This note documents a single T cell receptor (beta chain) sequence. What it recognizes is unknown. The record originates from a study of lymphopenia after photon versus proton radiotherapy. Study observations and caveats: Better survival with proton therapy was suggested as possible, not demonstrated.

This table comes from immunoSEQ multiplex PCR, and its TCRdb copy is limited to in-frame clones, with some not included. This repertoire shows about 160,000 clones, 75% to 90% found once; its top ten account for around 5%. Sequencing was performed on peripheral blood, taken from a patient treated with photon-based radiotherapy. The sequence came from a man aged 45-65 years with gastric cancer.

CDR3 sequence: CASSIGLANEQFF. As DNA, the CDR3 is TGTGCCAGTAGTATAGGGTTAGCAAATGAGCAGTTCTTC. The chain employs TRBV19 and TRBJ2-1; D call uncertain. The germline V gene encodes CDR1 LNHDA and CDR2 SQIVND (reference sequence). This CDR3 region has 13 residues. V dropped 1 base and J dropped 7 bases, with 8 bases sitting between them.